This TCR beta chain was sequenced during a study of metastatic and nonmetastatic thyroid tumors. Across the study: Repertoires from malignant and benign thyroid patients were compared across blood and tumor or nodule tissue. Whole-study findings and limits: Malignant thyroid tumors reportedly had TCR beta diversity that was significantly higher than in benign nodules, in blood and tumor.

No treatment had been given to any patient before thyroid surgery. The germline V gene has CDR1 DFQATT and CDR2 SNEGSKA (reference sequence). This CDR3 comprises 15 residues. The V gene lost 7 bases and the J gene lost 6 bases, with 22 bases spanning the gap. Comments on this clone: Its antigen is unidentified.

Per the original data handling: A papillary thyroid cancer distant-metastasis classifier was built from CDR3 differences across clinicopathological groups. With MiXCR, TCRdb reprocessed the PCR reads. The V and J calls were determined by TCRdb, not by the authors. The sample has around 50,000 clones, 30% seen once. Sequencing used blood. The gene calls are TRBV20-1 and TRBJ2-1; tentatively, D is TRBD2 (6 bases). This clonotype was sampled from a female donor with papillary thyroid cancer or a benign thyroid nodule (not recorded which). Some clones in this sample may be carry-over from other donors' samples. The CDR3 is CSVEPLATAINEQFF. DNA for the CDR3: TGCAGTGTCGAACCCCTAGCGACTGCAATCAATGAGCAGTTCTTC.